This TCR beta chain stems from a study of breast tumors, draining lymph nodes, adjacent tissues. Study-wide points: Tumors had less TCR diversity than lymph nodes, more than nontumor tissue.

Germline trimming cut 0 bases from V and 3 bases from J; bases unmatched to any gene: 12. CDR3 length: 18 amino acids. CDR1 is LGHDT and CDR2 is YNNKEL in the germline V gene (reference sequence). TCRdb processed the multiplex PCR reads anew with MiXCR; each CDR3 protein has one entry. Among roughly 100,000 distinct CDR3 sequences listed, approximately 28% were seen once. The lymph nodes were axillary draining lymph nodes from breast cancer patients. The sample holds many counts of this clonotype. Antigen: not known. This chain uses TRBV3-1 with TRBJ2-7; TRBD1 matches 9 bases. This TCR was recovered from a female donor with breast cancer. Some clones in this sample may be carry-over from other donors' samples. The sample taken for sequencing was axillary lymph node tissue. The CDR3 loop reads CASSQERPGQGWGYEQYF. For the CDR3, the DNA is TGTGCCAGCAGCCAAGAAAGGCCGGGACAGGGATGGGGCTACGAGCAGTACTTC.